One sample yielded the 28 T cell receptor beta chains listed below, sequenced in a study of blood T cell repertoires in COVID-19. The method was immunoSEQ multiplex PCR; TCRdb's version includes in-frame clones alone and lacks a portion of them. The table has 330,000 or so clones, over 75% seen once. The sequenced sample consisted of PBMCs or T cells enriched from blood (not recorded which). The receptors derive from a man in his thirties or forties who had recovered from COVID-19.

The chain combines TRBV28 with TRBJ1-1; D ambiguous. Trimming took off 3 bases at V and 0 bases at J, with 14 bases between the two ends. The CDR3 is 16 residues long. Germline V gene lookup returns CDR1 MDHEN and CDR2 SYDVKM. Here the CDR3 reads CASSFEGFPVNTEAFF. CDR3 in DNA: TGTGCCAGCAGTTTCGAGGGATTTCCCGTGAACACTGAAGCTTTCTTT. Based on the CDR3 plus reference TRBV28 and TRBJ1-1, the full variable domain is DVKVTQSSRYLVKRTGEKVFLECVQDMDHENMFWYRQDPGLGLRLIYFSYDVKMKEKGDIPEGYSVSREKKERFSLILESASTNQTSMYLCASSFEGFPVNTEAFFGQGTRLTVV.

Comment on this clone: The junction departs from germline at one end; a sequencing error may be responsible. This chain uses TRBV5-4 with TRBJ2-5; D gene unclear. Germline V gives CDR1 SGHNT, CDR2 YYREEE (reference sequence). The CDR3 contains 14 residues. The CDR3 region is CASSLAYGKKTQYF. The CDR3 nucleotides are TGTGCCAGCAGCTTGGCGTACGGCAAGAAGACTCAGTACTTC.

The chain couples TRBV18 to TRBJ1-2, with D perhaps TRBD1 (5 bases). In germline, CDR1 is KGHSH, CDR2 LQKENI. CDR3 size: 11 residues. Trimming removed 8 bases from V and 6 bases from J, with 10 bases in between. The CDR3 reads CASTSGDGYTF. CDR3 nucleotides: TGTGCCAGCACCTCGGGGGATGGCTACACCTTC.

This chain uses TRBV7-3 with TRBJ2-3; 7 nucleotides align to TRBD2. CDR1 and CDR2 from the germline V gene are SGHTA and FQGTGA. After removal of 6 bases from V and 3 bases from J, the junction contained 9 bases not matched to a gene. CDR3 length: 15 amino acids. DNA for the CDR3: TGTGCCAGCAGTACGGCGGGGGTGGTAACAGATACGCAGTATTTT. This codes for CASSTAGVVTDTQYF.

This chain uses TRBV5-1 with TRBJ1-1; 8 bases line up with TRBD1. This CDR3 region has 16 residues. CDR1 SGHRS and CDR2 YFSETQ come from the germline V gene. The V gene end was trimmed by 0 bases and the J gene end by 0 bases; junction bases not matched to a gene: 4. The CDR3 loop reads CASSLAGTGMNTEAFF. CDR3 DNA: TGCGCCAGCAGCTTGGCCGGGACAGGCATGAACACTGAAGCTTTCTTT.

The chain is built from TRBV10-2 and TRBJ2-7; the D is unclear. Trimming shortened V by 7 bases and J by 3 bases, and 10 bases separated the two germline ends. The germline CDR1 and CDR2 sequences are WSHSY and SAAADI. This CDR3 region has 12 residues. CDR3 sequence (DNA): TGCGCCAGCAAGGATGGGCACTACGAGCAGTACTTC. This sequence encodes CASKDGHYEQYF.

The J gene is TRBJ1-1, the V gene TRBV5-1; 7 bases map to TRBD1. CDR3 length: 16 residues. V lost 4 bases to trimming and J lost 0 bases; unmatched junction nucleotides: 9. Looked up from germline, CDR1 is SGHRS and CDR2 is YFSETQ. The CDR3 is CASSTRDSTMNTEAFF. CDR3 coding DNA: TGCGCCAGCAGCACCCGGGACAGTACGATGAACACTGAAGCTTTCTTT.

This rearrangement joins TRBV2 to TRBJ1-2, with 12 bases that match TRBD1. Germline V gene lookup returns CDR1 SNHLY and CDR2 FYNNEI. V was pared by 2 bases and J by 8 bases, with 9 bases of the junction left unmatched. There are 16 residues in the CDR3. The CDR3 DNA is TGTGCCAGCAGTGAATTGGGACAGGGGGCTTCGTGGGGCTACACCTTC. It specifies CASSELGQGASWGYTF. Full variable domain (rest looked up from reference TRBV2 and TRBJ1-2): EPEVTQTPSHQVTQMGQEVILRCVPISNHLYFYWYRQILGQKVEFLVSFYNNEISEKSEIFDDQFSVERPDGSNFTLKIRSTKLEDSAMYFCASSELGQGASWGYTFGSGTRLTVV.

The chain links TRBV5-1 to TRBJ1-2, with TRBD1 matching 11 bases. This CDR3 region has 19 residues. V lost 4 bases and J lost 7; bases outside the gene matches: 21. The germline V gene has CDR1 SGHRS and CDR2 YFSETQ. The CDR3: CASSHAPPGQGAVFVGYTF. The CDR3 DNA is TGCGCCAGCAGCCACGCCCCACCCGGACAGGGGGCTGTCTTCGTTGGCTACACCTTC.

V is TRBV28 and J is TRBJ2-1; possible D gene TRBD2, 6 bases. This CDR3 region has 11 residues. CDR1 is MDHEN and CDR2 is SYDVKM in the germline V gene. Trimming removed 8 bases from V and 4 bases from J, with 6 bases in between. Written as DNA, the CDR3 is TGTGCCAGCGGAGGGTACAATGAGCAGTTCTTC. This encodes CASGGYNEQFF.

V and J are TRBV7-9 and TRBJ1-2; TRBD1 might be the D (5 bases). There are 13 residues in the CDR3. Germline V gene lookup returns CDR1 SEHNR and CDR2 FQNEAQ (reference sequence). V lost 5 bases, J lost 4 bases, and 11 bases lay in between. CDR3 region: CASSRTPFYGYTF. CDR3 bases: TGTGCCAGCAGCAGGACACCTTTCTATGGCTACACCTTC.

The chain uses TRBV11-2 and TRBJ2-7; tentatively, D is TRBD2 (5 bases). V was cut by 5 bases and J by 3 bases, with 14 bases left in between. Per germline, CDR1 SGHAT and CDR2 FQNNGV. The CDR3 totals 14 residues. The CDR3 DNA reads as TGTGCCAGCAGCGCGACCGCGAGGGTCTACGAGCAGTACTTC. Translating it yields CASSATARVYEQYF.

The CDR3 nucleotides read TGTGCCAGCAGTGAAGCTTTAGCGGGGGGCCCTCCCCTTAGCACAGATACGCAGTATTTT. It encodes CASSEALAGGPPLSTDTQYF. This chain connects TRBV6-1 to TRBJ2-3; TRBD2 matches at 10 bases. The CDR3 covers 20 residues. The germline gives CDR1 MNHNS, CDR2 SASEGT. Germline trimming cut 0 bases from V and 0 bases from J; bases unmatched to any gene: 12.

This clone was counted a single time. The V and J genes are TRBV28 and TRBJ1-2; D is uncertain. Germline V gives CDR1 MDHEN, CDR2 SYDVKM. V shed 6 bases and J shed 4 bases, with 9 bases lying between them. CDR3 length: 12 amino acids. CDR3 nucleotide sequence: TGTGCCAGCAGACTCCATGGCTATGGCTACACCTTC. Its protein product is CASRLHGYGYTF.

This clone was observed a handful of times. V gene TRBV10-3 combines with J gene TRBJ2-5; D is perhaps TRBD2 (6 bases). The CDR3 loop spans 14 amino acids. Germline V gene lookup returns CDR1 ENHRY and CDR2 SYGVKD. The V end lost 0 bases, the J end lost 4 bases, and 9 bases lay between the germline ends. The CDR3 reads CAISESGGTETQYF. Written as DNA, the CDR3 is TGTGCCATCAGTGAGTCCGGAGGGACAGAGACCCAGTACTTC.

The chain carries TRBV19 and TRBJ2-1; the D gene is possibly TRBD2 (5 bases). Trimming left V 7 bases short and J 0 bases short, with 7 bases between. Germline V CDR1 and CDR2: LNHDA, SQIVND (reference sequence). The CDR3 has 13 amino acids. DNA for the CDR3: TGTGCCAGTAAGGGAGACTCCTACAATGAGCAGTTCTTC. Its translation: CASKGDSYNEQFF.

The chain links TRBV10-3 to TRBJ2-3, with 11 bases that match TRBD2. Germline V lookup: CDR1 ENHRY, CDR2 SYGVKD. CDR3 length: 19 residues. J lost 1 base, V lost 3 bases, and 12 bases had no gene match. CDR3 in amino acids: CAISDWLAGGLGGTDTQYF. The CDR3 coding sequence is TGTGCCATCAGTGATTGGCTAGCGGGGGGTTTAGGTGGCACAGATACGCAGTATTTT.

J is TRBJ2-7 and V is TRBV5-4, with 9 bases identical to TRBD1. CDR1 is SGHNT, CDR2 YYREEE, per germline (reference sequence). The CDR3 is 15 amino acids. Trimming took 4 bases from V and 3 from J; bases not matched to a gene: 8. The CDR3 nucleotides are TGTGCCAGCAGCCGAATGGGACAGGGAGGCTACGAGCAGTACTTC. It yields the protein CASSRMGQGGYEQYF.

The J gene is TRBJ2-7, the V gene TRBV7-9; TRBD2 matches at 8 bases. The CDR3 length is 13 residues. Losses at the gene ends were 5 bases for V and 6 bases for J; bases not matched to a gene: 6. Germline lookup yields CDR1 SEHNR and CDR2 FQNEAQ (reference sequence). The DNA of the CDR3 is TGTGCCAGCAGCCCCCGGACTAGCCTCGAGCAGTACTTC. Protein: CASSPRTSLEQYF.

The sample holds one count of this clone. The chain links TRBV24-1 to TRBJ2-1; 7 nucleotides match TRBD1. This CDR3 spans 16 amino acids. Trimming at V came to 5 bases and at J to 4 bases, leaving 10 bases not matched to a gene. Germline-derived CDR1 and CDR2 are KGHDR and SFDVKD. CDR3 amino acids: CATSGFGTAVYNEQFF. The CDR3, as DNA: TGTGCCACCAGTGGGTTCGGGACAGCGGTGTACAATGAGCAGTTCTTC.

The chain employs TRBV7-9 and TRBJ2-7; D call uncertain. The CDR3 is 15 amino acids. Trimming pared 1 base from V and 2 bases from J, leaving 12 bases between. CDR1 is SEHNR, CDR2 FQNEAQ, per germline (reference sequence). The chain's CDR3 is CASSLGAQVPYEQYF. The CDR3 DNA sequence: TGTGCCAGCAGCTTAGGGGCGCAGGTTCCCTACGAGCAGTACTTC.

The chain combines TRBV6-1 with TRBJ2-3, with 10 bases matching TRBD2. CDR3 length: 15 residues. The germline V gene has CDR1 MNHNS and CDR2 SASEGT. V was pared by 1 base and J by 3 bases, with 1 base of the junction left unmatched. The CDR3 region has the DNA TGTGCCAGCAGTGAAGAACTAGCGGGGACAGATACGCAGTATTTT. This encodes CASSEELAGTDTQYF.

This chain joins TRBV5-5 and TRBJ1-1; 9 nucleotides agree with TRBD1. The germline CDR1 and CDR2 sequences are SGHKS and YYEKEE (reference sequence). The V gene end was trimmed by 2 bases and the J gene end by 6 bases; junction bases not matched to a gene: 8. The CDR3 runs 15 residues. CDR3 nucleotide sequence: TGTGCCAGCAGCTTTCCGGGACAGGGAATGGCTGAAGCTTTCTTT. It is translated as CASSFPGQGMAEAFF.

J is TRBJ2-1 and V is TRBV6-4; D is perhaps TRBD1 (5 bases). This CDR3 has 14 amino acids. The V end lost 5 bases, the J end lost 6 bases, and 14 bases lay between the germline ends. The germline gives CDR1 MRHNA, CDR2 SNTAGT. The CDR3 loop reads CASSKQPGSNEQFF. In DNA form, the CDR3 reads TGTGCCAGCAGTAAACAACCAGGGTCCAATGAGCAGTTCTTC.

The chain has TRBV3-1 (or the pseudogene TRBV3-2) and TRBJ2-7; 9 bases line up with TRBD1. The junction had 10 bases not matched to a gene; V was cut back by 3 bases and J by 7 bases. CDR1 is LGHDT and CDR2 is YNNKEL in the germline V gene (reference sequence). CDR3 length equals 15 residues. The CDR3 loop reads CASSQPGQGLREQYF. CDR3 sequence (DNA): TGTGCCAGCAGCCAGCCGGGACAGGGATTGCGGGAGCAGTACTTC.

The V call is TRBV27, the J call TRBJ1-2; D may be TRBD1 (6 bases). Between the trimmed V and J ends, which lost 5 bases and 8 bases, there was a span of 21 bases. The CDR3 is 15 amino acids. The germline gives CDR1 MNHEY, CDR2 SMNVEV (reference sequence). CDR3 nucleotides: TGTGCCAGCAGTAAAAAACAGGGATGGGCTGGAGGCTACACCTTC. Residues: CASSKKQGWAGGYTF.

The chain employs TRBV5-1 and TRBJ1-3, with TRBD1 matching over 11 bases. The V gene's germline CDR1 is SGHRS and CDR2 YFSETQ. This CDR3 spans 16 amino acids. Trimming cost V 4 bases and J 4 bases; bases outside gene matches: 7. DNA of the CDR3: TGCGCCAGCAGCCCGGGGCGGACAGGGGGCGGAAACACCATATATTTT. This codes for CASSPGRTGGGNTIYF. The full variable domain, completed using reference TRBV5-1 and TRBJ1-3, is KAGVTQTPRYLIKTRGQQVTLSCSPISGHRSVSWYQQTPGQGLQFLFEYFSETQRNKGNFPGRFSGRQFSNSRSEMNVSTLELGDSALYLCASSPGRTGGGNTIYFGEGSWLTVV.

V usage is TRBV9 and J usage is TRBJ1-4; D is perhaps TRBD1 (6 bases). The CDR3 consists of 13 residues. Germline V lookup: CDR1 SGDLS, CDR2 YYNGEE. Deletions cut 5 bases from V and 8 bases from J, with 13 bases between. The CDR3 loop is CASSTGNNEKLFF. The CDR3 nucleotides are TGTGCCAGCAGTACAGGGAACAACGAAAAACTGTTTTTT.